The 15 T cell receptor beta chains presented below share a single source sample, sequenced in a study of T cell changes during pregnancy in multiple sclerosis. Clones were read by immunoSEQ multiplex PCR, and TCRdb kept only the in-frame ones, dropping some. The data show 40,000 to 45,000 clones, with 89% seen just once and 1% to 1.5% held by the top ten. The specimen comprised CD4+ T cells from peripheral blood mononuclear cells, sampled in the first trimester of pregnancy. These receptor sequences come from a female donor with multiple sclerosis, enrolled in a pregnancy study.

This chain connects TRBV18 to TRBJ2-5; D gene ambiguous. Looked up from germline, CDR1 is KGHSH and CDR2 is LQKENI. The length of the CDR3 is 15 residues. Trimming stripped 3 bases from V and 1 base from J, with 12 bases between. The chain's CDR3 is CASSPAPAGQETQYF. The CDR3 nucleotides read TGTGCCAGCTCACCCGCCCCCGCAGGCCAAGAGACCCAGTACTTC.

This sequence joins TRBV5-1 and TRBJ1-1; D unclear. The germline CDR1 and CDR2 sequences are SGHRS and YFSETQ. V lost 4 bases and J lost 1, with 8 bases in between. This CDR3 has 13 amino acids. As DNA, the CDR3 is TGCGCCAGCAGCGCCCGGGGGAACACTGAAGCTTTCTTT. Protein sequence: CASSARGNTEAFF.

The chain couples TRBV11-2 to TRBJ2-7, with TRBD1 identical over 9 bases. Germline CDR1 reads SGHAT; CDR2 reads FQNNGV. The CDR3 totals 15 residues. Trimming took 5 bases from V and 3 from J; bases not matched to a gene: 8. The CDR3: CASSAFTGGLYEQYF. As DNA, the CDR3 is TGTGCCAGCAGCGCCTTCACAGGGGGCCTCTACGAGCAGTACTTC.

The chain links TRBV11-2 to TRBJ2-3; 13 positions match TRBD2. The CDR3 totals 15 residues. CDR1 SGHAT and CDR2 FQNNGV come from the germline V gene. V lost 4 bases and J lost 7; bases outside the gene matches: 5. This CDR3 is CASSWTSGRSNTQYF. The CDR3, as DNA: TGTGCCAGCAGCTGGACTAGCGGGAGAAGTAATACGCAGTATTTT.

The V call is TRBV5-1, the J call TRBJ2-3, with TRBD1 identical over 7 bases. J gave up 4 bases and V 2 bases, and 1 base lay outside the gene matches. This CDR3 has 13 amino acids. Germline loops: CDR1 SGHRS, CDR2 YFSETQ. In DNA, the CDR3 is TGCGCCAGCAGCTTAACAGGGGCAGATACGCAGTATTTT. Amino acid sequence: CASSLTGADTQYF.

This chain uses TRBV5-1 with TRBJ2-7, with a possible D match to TRBD2 (6 bases). This CDR3 is 15 amino acids long. The germline V gene has CDR1 SGHRS and CDR2 YFSETQ. The V end lost 0 bases, the J end lost 2 bases, and 12 bases lay between the germline ends. The CDR3 reads CASSLGGTATYEQYF. CDR3 nucleotides: TGCGCCAGCAGCTTGGGCGGGACGGCAACCTACGAGCAGTACTTC.

The rearrangement joins TRBV4-3 to TRBJ2-7; D perhaps matches TRBD2 (5 bases). The CDR3 spans 16 residues. Germline V lookup: CDR1 LGHNA, CDR2 YSLEER. The V and J ends lost 0 bases and 0 bases respectively, with 12 bases between them. Here the CDR3 reads CASSQDGAGPSYEQYF. CDR3 nucleotide sequence: TGCGCCAGCAGCCAAGACGGTGCGGGTCCCTCCTACGAGCAGTACTTC.

The chain combines TRBV7-2 with TRBJ1-5; perhaps TRBD1 as D (5 bases). Trimming stripped 6 bases from V and 9 bases from J, with 12 bases between. The germline V gene has CDR1 SGHTA and CDR2 FQGNSA. This CDR3 contains 12 residues. This chain's CDR3 is CASSPGGRPQHF. The CDR3 DNA is TGTGCCAGCAGTCCGGGGGGAAGGCCCCAGCATTTT. Variable domain in full (rest from reference TRBV7-2 and TRBJ1-5): GAGVSQSPSNKVTEKGKDVELRCDPISGHTALYWYRQSLGQGLEFLIYFQGNSAPDKSGLPSDRFSAERTGGSVSTLTIQRTQQEDSAVYLCASSPGGRPQHFGDGTRLSIL.

The chain carries TRBV5-5 and TRBJ1-1, with unresolved D. The germline CDR1 and CDR2 sequences are SGHKS and YYEKEE (reference sequence). This CDR3 has 13 residues. Between the trimmed V and J ends, which lost 2 bases and 4 bases, there was a span of 9 bases. CDR3 in amino acids: CASSFGRGTEAFF. Written as DNA, the CDR3 is TGTGCCAGCAGCTTTGGCCGGGGCACTGAAGCTTTCTTT.

The chain joins TRBV9 to TRBJ2-7; 9 positions match TRBD2. The length of the CDR3 is 16 residues. Germline V CDR1 and CDR2: SGDLS, YYNGEE. The V segment lost 0 bases and the J segment 2 bases; nucleotides outside the gene matches: 6. CDR3 sequence reads: CASSVGIAGETYEQYF. CDR3 coding DNA: TGTGCCAGCAGCGTAGGGATAGCGGGAGAGACCTACGAGCAGTACTTC.

The V and J genes are TRBV6-1 and TRBJ2-1, with 10 bases that match TRBD1. In germline, CDR1 is MNHNS, CDR2 SASEGT. This CDR3 is 15 amino acids long. With V trimmed by 6 bases and J by 3 bases, 5 bases remained unmatched. For the CDR3, the DNA is TGTGCCAGCAGCCCGCGGGACAGGGGCTACAATGAGCAGTTCTTC. Its translation is CASSPRDRGYNEQFF.

Comment on this clone: This sample also contains other DNA sequences that code for the same CDR3. J is TRBJ1-4 and V is TRBV11-2, with 7 bases fitting TRBD1. The ends lost 3 bases at V and 5 bases at J; junction bases unmatched: 3. CDR3 length equals 14 residues. The germline CDR1 and CDR2 sequences are SGHAT and FQNNGV. The CDR3 nucleotides read TGTGCCAGCAGCTTGGGACAGTCGAATGAAAAACTGTTTTTT. As protein: CASSLGQSNEKLFF.

The J gene is TRBJ1-1, the V gene TRBV28, with D unclear. The CDR3 is made up of 11 amino acids. The germline V and J ends were trimmed by 3 bases and 11 bases, with 10 bases remaining between them. The V gene's germline CDR1 is MDHEN and CDR2 SYDVKM. The CDR3 is CASSFERRAFF. The DNA of the CDR3 is TGTGCCAGCAGTTTCGAGCGGCGGGCTTTCTTT.

This chain joins TRBV2 and TRBJ2-2, with a tentative D call TRBD2 (6 bases). Germline CDR1 and CDR2: SNHLY and FYNNEI. CDR3 length: 15 amino acids. Trimming stripped 7 bases from V and 3 bases from J, with 15 bases between. The CDR3 region has the DNA TGTGCCAGCACGATCCTGGGAGGCGACACCGGGGAGCTGTTTTTT. It is translated as CASTILGGDTGELFF.

The chain has TRBV5-6 and TRBJ2-5; TRBD1 is a possible D gene (6 bases). The length of the CDR3 is 15 residues. CDR1 and CDR2 (germline): SGHDT, YYEEEE. V dropped 3 bases and J dropped 2 bases, with 14 bases sitting between them. CDR3 sequence: CASSSPRTAQETQYF. Written as DNA, the CDR3 is TGTGCCAGCAGCTCCCCTAGGACAGCTCAAGAGACCCAGTACTTC.